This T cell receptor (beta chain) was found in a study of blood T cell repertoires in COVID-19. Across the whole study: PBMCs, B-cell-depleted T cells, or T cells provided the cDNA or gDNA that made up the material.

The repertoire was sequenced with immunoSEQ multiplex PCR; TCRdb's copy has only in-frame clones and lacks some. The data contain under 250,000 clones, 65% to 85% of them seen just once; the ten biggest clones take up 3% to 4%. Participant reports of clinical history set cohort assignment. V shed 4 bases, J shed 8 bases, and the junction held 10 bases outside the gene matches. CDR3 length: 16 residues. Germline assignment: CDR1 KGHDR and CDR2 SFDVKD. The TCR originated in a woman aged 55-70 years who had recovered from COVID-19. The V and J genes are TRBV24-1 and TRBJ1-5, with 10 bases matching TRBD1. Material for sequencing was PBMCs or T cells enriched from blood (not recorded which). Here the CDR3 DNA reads TGTGCCACCAGTGAGGGGGGACAGGGGATTGGCGAGCCCCAGCATTTT. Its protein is CATSEGGQGIGEPQHF.